Only a few counts were recorded for the clone carrying this T cell receptor beta chain. Its antigen is unknown. This sample was included in a study of T cells after yellow fever vaccination. Findings and limits, study-wide: The secondary response peaked faster, at day 5 versus 15, but was weaker.

Each CDR3 protein gets one entry after TCRdb re-called the 5' RACE reads with MiXCR. The sample consists of hundreds of thousands of distinct CDR3 sequences, roughly 14% of them appearing once. The ends were cut back, 5 bases at V and 4 bases at J, with 21 bases in the middle. The CDR3 is made up of 16 amino acids. Germline values: CDR1 KGHSH, CDR2 LQKENI. J is TRBJ2-7 and V is TRBV18, with D maybe TRBD1 (6 bases). This TCR came from a man under 40 who received the YFV17D yellow fever vaccine. This material consisted of PBMCs, taken on the day of the yellow fever booster vaccination. The DNA for the CDR3 is TGTGCCAGCTCATCCCCTTCGGGACATACTCAATACGAGCAGTACTTC. Amino acid sequence: CASSSPSGHTQYEQYF.